A selection of T cell receptor beta chains follows, all from one sample in a study of T cell changes during pregnancy in multiple sclerosis. Clones were sequenced by immunoSEQ multiplex PCR, and TCRdb holds only the in-frame ones, with some missing. The sample yields just over 80,000 clones, nearly 95% seen once. The input for sequencing was peripheral blood, taken in the second trimester of pregnancy. These receptors were taken from a female donor with multiple sclerosis, enrolled in a pregnancy study. Each CDR3 is given with its conserved first and last residue. D genes are given only for firm matches. Clone size is shown for a subset of rows, as once, few, many or a class of expanded clone.

J gene: TRBJ1-5
V gene: TRBV7-6
clone size: -
D gene: -
CDR3 DNA: TGTGCCAGCACCTCGGGAGGCGGACAGCCCCAGCATTTT
CDR3 protein: CASTSGGGQPQHF

J gene: TRBJ2-1
V gene: TRBV5-6
clone size: once
D gene: -
CDR3 DNA: TGTGCCAGCAGCTTATTACAGGGTTACAATGAGCAGTTCTTC
CDR3 protein: CASSLLQGYNEQFF

J gene: TRBJ2-3
V gene: TRBV7-3
clone size: -
D gene: TRBD2
CDR3 DNA: TGTGCCAGCAGCTTAAGGCCCCCCGGAGCTAGCGGGAGCACAGATACGCAGTATTTT
CDR3 protein: CASSLRPPGASGSTDTQYF

J gene: TRBJ2-7
V gene: TRBV6-6
clone size: -
D gene: TRBD1
CDR3 DNA: TGTGCCAGCAGCCCCGACAGGGACCGACCCTACGAGCAGTACTTC
CDR3 protein: CASSPDRDRPYEQYF

J gene: TRBJ2-3
V gene: TRBV10-3
clone size: -
D gene: TRBD2
CDR3 DNA: TGTGCCATCAGTGAGGGTGGGATAGCGGGACCCACAGATACGCAGTATTTT
CDR3 protein: CAISEGGIAGPTDTQYF

J gene: TRBJ1-1
V gene: TRBV5-6
clone size: -
D gene: TRBD1
CDR3 DNA: TGTGCCAGCAGCCTCCGACAGGGCCTCTCATCGAGGACTGAAGCTTTCTTT
CDR3 protein: CASSLRQGLSSRTEAFF

J gene: TRBJ2-3
V gene: TRBV5-1
clone size: -
D gene: -
CDR3 DNA: TGCGCCAGCAGCTACTCACTCGGGGGCACAGATACGCAGTATTTT
CDR3 protein: CASSYSLGGTDTQYF

J gene: TRBJ2-3
V gene: TRBV10-2
clone size: once
D gene: -
CDR3 DNA: TGCGCCAGCAGTGAGCAGGTCGCAGATACGCAGTATTTT
CDR3 protein: CASSEQVADTQYF

J gene: TRBJ1-5
V gene: TRBV4-1
clone size: -
D gene: -
CDR3 DNA: TGCGCCAGCAGCCAAGATCTCGGGACAAGAAGGGATCAGCCCCAGCATTTT
CDR3 protein: CASSQDLGTRRDQPQHF

J gene: TRBJ2-1
V gene: TRBV4-3
clone size: once
D gene: -
CDR3 DNA: TGCGCCAGCAGCCAGAAGATCAGGGGTTCCTACAATGAGCAGTTCTTC
CDR3 protein: CASSQKIRGSYNEQFF

J gene: TRBJ2-5
V gene: TRBV7-2
clone size: -
D gene: TRBD2
CDR3 DNA: TGTGCCAGCAGCTTACTAGGACTAGCGGATCAAGAGACCCAGTACTTC
CDR3 protein: CASSLLGLADQETQYF

J gene: TRBJ2-3
V gene: TRBV6-6
clone size: -
D gene: TRBD2
CDR3 DNA: TGTGCCAGCAGTTACTCGAAAGCGGGAGGCACAGATACGCAGTATTTT
CDR3 protein: CASSYSKAGGTDTQYF

J gene: TRBJ2-7
V gene: TRBV5-1
clone size: once
D gene: TRBD2
CDR3 DNA: TGCGCCAGCAGCTTTGCGGGAGCCTACGAGCAGTACTTC
CDR3 protein: CASSFAGAYEQYF

J gene: TRBJ1-1
V gene: TRBV2
clone size: -
D gene: -
CDR3 DNA: TGTGCCAGCGAGCGGTGGGACACTGAAGCTTTCTTT
CDR3 protein: CASERWDTEAFF

J gene: TRBJ1-5
V gene: TRBV28
clone size: -
D gene: TRBD1
CDR3 DNA: TGTGCCAGCAGTTCGCACCAGGGGGCTCAAGGGCAGCCCCAGCATTTT
CDR3 protein: CASSSHQGAQGQPQHF

J gene: TRBJ2-2
V gene: TRBV5-6
clone size: once
D gene: TRBD1
CDR3 DNA: TGTGCCAGCAGCTTGTCTATGAGGGGACAGGGGAACACCGGGGAGCTGTTTTTT
CDR3 protein: CASSLSMRGQGNTGELFF

J gene: TRBJ1-3
V gene: TRBV19
clone size: -
D gene: -
CDR3 DNA: TGTGCCACCCGGGGACCGGGACACCGACGATACAGCTCTGGAAACACCATATATTTT
CDR3 protein: CATRGPGHRRYSSGNTIYF

J gene: TRBJ1-2
V gene: TRBV2
clone size: -
D gene: -
CDR3 DNA: TGTGCCAGCCGATCAGTACCCGAACAGGGACGCGGCATCTATGGCTACACCTTC
CDR3 protein: CASRSVPEQGRGIYGYTF

J gene: TRBJ2-7
V gene: TRBV15
clone size: -
D gene: -
CDR3 DNA: TGTGCCACCAGCAGAGATACCGGGTCCCCCTACGAGCAGTACTTC
CDR3 protein: CATSRDTGSPYEQYF

J gene: TRBJ1-3
V gene: TRBV7-2
clone size: -
D gene: TRBD1
CDR3 DNA: TGTGCCAGCAGCTTAGCCGGACAGGGGGAATTTGGAAACACCATATATTTT
CDR3 protein: CASSLAGQGEFGNTIYF

J gene: TRBJ1-1
V gene: TRBV28
clone size: -
D gene: -
CDR3 DNA: TGTGCCAGCAGTCCCCCTGCGCAGGACACTGAAGCTTTCTTT
CDR3 protein: CASSPPAQDTEAFF

J gene: TRBJ2-1
V gene: TRBV19
clone size: -
D gene: -
CDR3 DNA: TGTGCCAGTAGTATGACAGGCCACAATGAGCAGTTCTTC
CDR3 protein: CASSMTGHNEQFF

J gene: TRBJ2-6
V gene: TRBV7-6
clone size: -
D gene: TRBD1
CDR3 DNA: TGTGCCAGCAGCAGTGGACCGGACAGGGGGTATGGGGCCAACGTCCTGACTTTC
CDR3 protein: CASSSGPDRGYGANVLTF

J gene: TRBJ1-2
V gene: TRBV19
clone size: -
D gene: TRBD1
CDR3 DNA: TGTGCCAGTAGTGGGACAGACTATGGCTACACCTTC
CDR3 protein: CASSGTDYGYTF

J gene: TRBJ1-2
V gene: TRBV7-9
clone size: -
D gene: -
CDR3 DNA: TGTGCCAGCAGCTTTCCAGCGTCCTATGGCTACACCTTC
CDR3 protein: CASSFPASYGYTF

J gene: TRBJ2-7
V gene: TRBV2
clone size: -
D gene: TRBD2
CDR3 DNA: TGTGCCACTCAAACTAGCGGGGGATACGAGCAGTACTTC
CDR3 protein: CATQTSGGYEQYF

J gene: TRBJ1-3
V gene: TRBV5-5
clone size: -
D gene: TRBD1
CDR3 DNA: TGTGCCAGCAGCTTCGAGGGGGCCGGGTCTGGAAACACCATATATTTT
CDR3 protein: CASSFEGAGSGNTIYF

J gene: TRBJ2-7
V gene: TRBV10-3
clone size: -
D gene: TRBD2
CDR3 DNA: TGTGCCATCGGGACTACCAAATACGAGCAGTACTTC
CDR3 protein: CAIGTTKYEQYF

J gene: TRBJ1-1
V gene: TRBV9
clone size: -
D gene: -
CDR3 DNA: TGTGCCAGCTCAAAAAGGTCGACAGACACTGAAGCTTTCTTT
CDR3 protein: CASSKRSTDTEAFF

J gene: TRBJ2-3
V gene: TRBV5-1
clone size: -
D gene: TRBD2
CDR3 DNA: TGCGCCAGCAGCCTTCGACTAGCGGGACGCACAGATACGCAGTATTTT
CDR3 protein: CASSLRLAGRTDTQYF

J gene: TRBJ1-1
V gene: TRBV4-1
clone size: -
D gene: TRBD1
CDR3 DNA: TGCGCCAGCAGCCAAGGACAGGGTATCGGCACTGAAGCTTTCTTT
CDR3 protein: CASSQGQGIGTEAFF

J gene: TRBJ1-5
V gene: TRBV5-1
clone size: -
D gene: -
CDR3 DNA: TGCGCCAGCAGCTTAAGAGGATATAGCAATCAGCCCCAGCATTTT
CDR3 protein: CASSLRGYSNQPQHF

J gene: TRBJ2-3
V gene: TRBV9
clone size: -
D gene: TRBD1
CDR3 DNA: TGTGCCAGCAGCGTAGAGGGGGACAGACCTATAAAAAGTGCTAGCACAGATACGCAGTATTTT
CDR3 protein: CASSVEGDRPIKSASTDTQYF

J gene: TRBJ2-2
V gene: TRBV6-1
clone size: -
D gene: TRBD2
CDR3 DNA: TGTGCCAGCAGTGATTACGGACCAGGCGGGGTTAGCGGGAGAACCGGGGAGCTGTTTTTT
CDR3 protein: CASSDYGPGGVSGRTGELFF

J gene: TRBJ1-2
V gene: TRBV28
clone size: -
D gene: TRBD1
CDR3 DNA: TGTGCCAGCAGTTTCACAGGGGGCCACAACTATGGCTACACCTTC
CDR3 protein: CASSFTGGHNYGYTF

J gene: TRBJ2-1
V gene: TRBV29-1
clone size: -
D gene: TRBD1
CDR3 DNA: TGCAGCGTTATAGGGACAGGATACAATGAGCAGTTCTTC
CDR3 protein: CSVIGTGYNEQFF

J gene: TRBJ2-3
V gene: TRBV11-2
clone size: -
D gene: -
CDR3 DNA: TGTGCCAGCAGCCCCCTTTTGACAAAGGGGTGGTATTTT
CDR3 protein: CASSPLLTKGWYF

J gene: TRBJ2-7
V gene: TRBV19
clone size: few
D gene: TRBD1
CDR3 DNA: TGTGCCAGTAGTCCGGGACAGGTCTCCTACGAGCAGTACTTC
CDR3 protein: CASSPGQVSYEQYF

J gene: TRBJ1-5
V gene: TRBV15
clone size: -
D gene: -
CDR3 DNA: TGTGCCACCAGCAGTGCCAGGTATAGCAATCAGCCCCAGCATTTT
CDR3 protein: CATSSARYSNQPQHF

J gene: TRBJ2-1
V gene: TRBV14
clone size: -
D gene: -
CDR3 DNA: TGTGCCAGCAGCCAGCGGGTTTACGGTTTCAATGAGCAGTTCTTC
CDR3 protein: CASSQRVYGFNEQFF

J gene: TRBJ2-7
V gene: TRBV5-6
clone size: -
D gene: TRBD1
CDR3 DNA: TGTGCCAGCAGCTTGGGGGCCGACAGGGTAGGCGAGCAGTACTTC
CDR3 protein: CASSLGADRVGEQYF

J gene: TRBJ2-2
V gene: TRBV5-1
clone size: -
D gene: -
CDR3 DNA: TGCGCCAGCAGCTATGGAGGGACCGGGGAGCTGTTTTTT
CDR3 protein: CASSYGGTGELFF

J gene: TRBJ2-7
V gene: TRBV7-2
clone size: -
D gene: -
CDR3 DNA: TGTGCCAGCAGCCGTTTGACAGCCTACGAGCAGTACTTC
CDR3 protein: CASSRLTAYEQYF

J gene: TRBJ2-5
V gene: TRBV11-2
clone size: -
D gene: -
CDR3 DNA: TGTGCCAGCAGCTCGGAGCGTCTAGCGCGGGAGACCCAGTACTTC
CDR3 protein: CASSSERLARETQYF

J gene: TRBJ2-2
V gene: TRBV28
clone size: -
D gene: -
CDR3 DNA: TGTGCCAGCAGTCTAACAGGGACCGGGGAGCTGTTTTTT
CDR3 protein: CASSLTGTGELFF

J gene: TRBJ1-2
V gene: TRBV7-2
clone size: -
D gene: -
CDR3 DNA: TGTGCCAGCAGCGATGACACTTACTATGGCTACACCTTC
CDR3 protein: CASSDDTYYGYTF

J gene: TRBJ1-1
V gene: TRBV5-1
clone size: -
D gene: TRBD1
CDR3 DNA: TGCGCCAGCAGCTGGTCAGGGGGCGTAACTGAAGCTTTCTTT
CDR3 protein: CASSWSGGVTEAFF

J gene: TRBJ2-7
V gene: TRBV20-1
clone size: -
D gene: -
CDR3 DNA: TGCAGTCTCAGGGCCGATTACGAGCAGTACTTC
CDR3 protein: CSLRADYEQYF

J gene: TRBJ1-1
V gene: TRBV4-3
clone size: -
D gene: -
CDR3 DNA: TGCGCCAGCAGCCAAGGAGGAGGATTGGCACGGATGAACACTGAAGCTTTCTTT
CDR3 protein: CASSQGGGLARMNTEAFF

J gene: TRBJ2-3
V gene: TRBV28
clone size: -
D gene: -
CDR3 DNA: TGTGCCAGCAGCCTAGCCAGCACCGGCACAGATACGCAGTATTTT
CDR3 protein: CASSLASTGTDTQYF

J gene: TRBJ2-2
V gene: TRBV7-9
clone size: -
D gene: TRBD1
CDR3 DNA: TGTGCCAGCAGCAAGACAGGGGAGTACGGGGAGCTGTTTTTT
CDR3 protein: CASSKTGEYGELFF

J gene: TRBJ1-3
V gene: TRBV7-8
clone size: -
D gene: -
CDR3 DNA: TGTGCCAGCAGCTCTTCGACTCAAGACTCTGGAAACACCATATATTTT
CDR3 protein: CASSSSTQDSGNTIYF

J gene: TRBJ2-7
V gene: TRBV6-1
clone size: -
D gene: -
CDR3 DNA: TGTGCCACCCAGGAGCAGGGCTACGAGCAGTACTTC
CDR3 protein: CATQEQGYEQYF